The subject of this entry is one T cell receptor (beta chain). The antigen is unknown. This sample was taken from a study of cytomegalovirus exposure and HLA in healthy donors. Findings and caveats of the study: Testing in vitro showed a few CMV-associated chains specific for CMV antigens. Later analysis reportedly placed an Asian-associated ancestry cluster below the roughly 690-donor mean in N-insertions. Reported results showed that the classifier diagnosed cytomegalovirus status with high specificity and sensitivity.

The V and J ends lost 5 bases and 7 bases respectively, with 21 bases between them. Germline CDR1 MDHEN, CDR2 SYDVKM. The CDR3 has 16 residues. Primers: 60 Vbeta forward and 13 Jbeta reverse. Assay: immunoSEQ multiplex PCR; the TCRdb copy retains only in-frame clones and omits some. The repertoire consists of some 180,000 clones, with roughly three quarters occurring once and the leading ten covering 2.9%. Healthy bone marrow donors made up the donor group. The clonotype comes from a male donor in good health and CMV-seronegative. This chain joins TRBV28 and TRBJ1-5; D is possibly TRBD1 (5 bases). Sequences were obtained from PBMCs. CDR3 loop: CASSPSLAGGRQPQHF. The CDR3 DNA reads TGTGCCAGCAGTCCCAGTTTGGCGGGGGGAAGGCAGCCCCAGCATTTT.